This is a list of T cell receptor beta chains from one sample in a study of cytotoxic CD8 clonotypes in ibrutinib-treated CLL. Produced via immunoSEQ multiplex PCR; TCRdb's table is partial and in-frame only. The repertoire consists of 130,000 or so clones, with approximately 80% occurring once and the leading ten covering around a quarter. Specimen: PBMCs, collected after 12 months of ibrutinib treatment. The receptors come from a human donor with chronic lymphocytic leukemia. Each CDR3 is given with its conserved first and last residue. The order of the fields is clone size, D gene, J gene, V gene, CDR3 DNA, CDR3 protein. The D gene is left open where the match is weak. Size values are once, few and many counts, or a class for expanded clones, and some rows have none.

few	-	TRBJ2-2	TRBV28	TGTGCCAGCAGCTTGCTTGGCTACGGGGAGCTGTTTTTT	CASSLLGYGELFF
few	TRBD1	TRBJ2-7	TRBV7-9	TGTGCCAGCAGCCTTAGGGACAGGATCGGCAACGAGCAGTACTTC	CASSLRDRIGNEQYF
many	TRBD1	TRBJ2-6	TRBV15	TGTGCCACCAGCCCTTTGGGACAGGGGGCAGCTGGGGCCAACGTCCTGACTTTC	CATSPLGQGAAGANVLTF
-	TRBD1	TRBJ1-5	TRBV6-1	TGTGCCAGCAGTGAGGTTCCGGGACAGTACTACAATCAGCCCCAGCATTTT	CASSEVPGQYYNQPQHF
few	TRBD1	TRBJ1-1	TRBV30	TGTGCCTGGAGATTCAGGGACAGGGTCACTGAAGCTTTCTTT	CAWRFRDRVTEAFF
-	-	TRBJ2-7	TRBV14	TGTGCCAGCAGCCAAGGGACACTCTCAGGGGAGCAGTACTTC	CASSQGTLSGEQYF
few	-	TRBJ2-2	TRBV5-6	TGTGCCAGCAGCCCAGGACCGAACACCGGGGAGCTGTTTTTT	CASSPGPNTGELFF
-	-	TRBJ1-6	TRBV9	TGTGCCAGCAGCGTAGCACAGGCCGGCTATAATTCACCCCTCCACTTT	CASSVAQAGYNSPLHF
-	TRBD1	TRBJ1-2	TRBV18	TGTGCCAGCTCACCTGGGACAGGGGGTAACTATGGCTACACCTTC	CASSPGTGGNYGYTF
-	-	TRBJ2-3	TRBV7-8	TGTGCCAGCAGCTTCTCGACGGCAGACGGCACAGATACGCAGTATTTT	CASSFSTADGTDTQYF
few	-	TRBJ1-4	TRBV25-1	TGTGCCAGCAGTGTGCCCAGTGCAACTAATGAAAAACTGTTTTTT	CASSVPSATNEKLFF
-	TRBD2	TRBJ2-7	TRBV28	TGTGCCAGCAGTTTGGGCGGGGGGGCTTCCTACGAGCAGTACTTC	CASSLGGGASYEQYF
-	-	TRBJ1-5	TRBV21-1	TGTGCCAGCAGCAAAAACAGGGTTGAGATCGATCAGCCCCAGCATTTT	CASSKNRVEIDQPQHF
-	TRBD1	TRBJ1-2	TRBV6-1	TGTGCCAGCACCCCCGGGACAGGGGGCGTTGGCTACACCTTC	CASTPGTGGVGYTF
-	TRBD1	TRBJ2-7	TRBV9	TGTGCCAGCAGCGAGGGGGACAGCTTCTACGAGCAGTACTTC	CASSEGDSFYEQYF
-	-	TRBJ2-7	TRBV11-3	TGTGCCAGCAGCCCGACTTGGACAACTCACGACGAGCAGTACTTC	CASSPTWTTHDEQYF
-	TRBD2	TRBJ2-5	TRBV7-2	TGTGCCAGCAGCTTATGGGGGACTAGCGGGCAAGAGACCCAGTACTTC	CASSLWGTSGQETQYF
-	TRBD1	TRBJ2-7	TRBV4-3	TGCGCCAGCAGCCACCGGGACAGGGCCCACGAGCAGTACTTC	CASSHRDRAHEQYF
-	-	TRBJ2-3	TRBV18	TGTGCCAGCTCACCGTCCGCCACTTTCACAGATACGCAGTATTTT	CASSPSATFTDTQYF
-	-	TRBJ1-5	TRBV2	TGTGCCAGCAATGGGGTGAACAACAATCAGCCCCAGCATTTT	CASNGVNNNQPQHF
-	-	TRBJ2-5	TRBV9	TGTGCCAGCAGCGAGGGAGACTGGGAGACCCAGTACTTC	CASSEGDWETQYF
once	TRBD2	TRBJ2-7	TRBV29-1	TGCAGCGTTATTCTAGCGGGGTCCTCCTACGAGCAGTACTTC	CSVILAGSSYEQYF
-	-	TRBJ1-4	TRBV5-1	TGCGCCAGCAGCTTAGGGACGATGAGAAGTGAAAAACTGTTTTTT	CASSLGTMRSEKLFF